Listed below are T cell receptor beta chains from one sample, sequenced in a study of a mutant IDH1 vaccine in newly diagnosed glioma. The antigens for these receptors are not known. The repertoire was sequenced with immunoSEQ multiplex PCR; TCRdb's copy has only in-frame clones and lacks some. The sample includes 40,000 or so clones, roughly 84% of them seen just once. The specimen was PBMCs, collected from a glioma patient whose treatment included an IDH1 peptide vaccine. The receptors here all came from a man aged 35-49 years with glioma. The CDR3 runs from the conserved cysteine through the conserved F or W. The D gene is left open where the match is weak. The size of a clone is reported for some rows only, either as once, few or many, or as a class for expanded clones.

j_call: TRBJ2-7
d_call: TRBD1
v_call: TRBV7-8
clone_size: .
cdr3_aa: CASSLGTGGSILLSYEQYF
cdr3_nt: TGTGCCAGCAGCCTAGGGACAGGGGGCTCCATTCTCCTTTCCTACGAGCAGTACTTC

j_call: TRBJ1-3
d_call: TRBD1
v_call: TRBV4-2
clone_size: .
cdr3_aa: CASSQVSGGQFSGNTIYF
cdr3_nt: TGTGCCAGCAGCCAAGTGTCAGGGGGACAGTTCTCTGGAAACACCATATATTTT

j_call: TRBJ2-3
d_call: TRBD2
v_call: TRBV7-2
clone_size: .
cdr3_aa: CASSRGTSQSTDTQYF
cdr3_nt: TGTGCCAGCAGCCGTGGGACTAGCCAAAGCACAGATACGCAGTATTTT

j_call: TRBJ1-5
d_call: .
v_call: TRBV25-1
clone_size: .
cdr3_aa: CASRQGGGPQHF
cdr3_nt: TGTGCCAGCAGGCAGGGTGGAGGGCCCCAGCATTTT

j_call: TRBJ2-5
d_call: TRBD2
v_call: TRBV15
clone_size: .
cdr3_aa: CATSGPTSGEETQYF
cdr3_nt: TGTGCCACCAGCGGCCCGACTAGCGGGGAAGAGACCCAGTACTTC

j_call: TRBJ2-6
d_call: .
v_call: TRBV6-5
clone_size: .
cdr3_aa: CASSYSREGANVLTF
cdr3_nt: TGTGCCAGCAGTTACAGCAGGGAGGGGGCCAACGTCCTGACTTTC

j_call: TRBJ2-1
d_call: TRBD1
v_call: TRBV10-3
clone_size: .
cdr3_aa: CATKDRDRRVDEQFF
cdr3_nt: TGTGCCACGAAGGACCGGGACAGGAGGGTCGATGAGCAGTTCTTC

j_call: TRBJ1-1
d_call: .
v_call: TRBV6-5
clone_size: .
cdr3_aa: CASSRQMNTEAFF
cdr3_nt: TGTGCCAGCAGCAGACAGATGAACACTGAAGCTTTCTTT

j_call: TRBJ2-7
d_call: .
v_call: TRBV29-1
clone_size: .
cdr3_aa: CSVPTDSAKQYF
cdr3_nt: TGCAGCGTTCCAACAGATTCGGCCAAGCAGTACTTC

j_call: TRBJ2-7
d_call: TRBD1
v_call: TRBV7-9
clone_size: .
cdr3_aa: CASSERDRYSEQYF
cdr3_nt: TGTGCCAGCAGCGAGAGGGACAGGTACTCCGAGCAGTACTTC

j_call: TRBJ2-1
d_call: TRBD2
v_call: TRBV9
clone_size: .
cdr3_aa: CASSVVSGRAYNEQFF
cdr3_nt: TGTGCCAGCAGCGTCGTTAGCGGGAGGGCCTACAATGAGCAGTTCTTC

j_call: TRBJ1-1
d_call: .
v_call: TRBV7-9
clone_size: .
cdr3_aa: CASSLVGAPEAFF
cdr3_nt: TGTGCCAGCAGCTTAGTCGGGGCACCTGAAGCTTTCTTT

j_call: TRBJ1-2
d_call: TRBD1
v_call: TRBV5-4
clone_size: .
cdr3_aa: CASSSRTGPFYGYTF
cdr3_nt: TGTGCCAGCAGCTCCCGGACAGGCCCTTTCTATGGCTACACCTTC

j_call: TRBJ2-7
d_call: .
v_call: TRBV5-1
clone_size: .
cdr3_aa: CASRDGSSSYEQYF
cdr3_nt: TGCGCCAGCAGGGACGGCTCCAGCTCCTACGAGCAGTACTTC

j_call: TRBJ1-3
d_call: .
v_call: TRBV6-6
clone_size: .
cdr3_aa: CASSYSNTIYF
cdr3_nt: TGTGCCAGCAGTTACTCGAACACCATATATTTT

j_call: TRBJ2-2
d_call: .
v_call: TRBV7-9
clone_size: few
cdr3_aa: CASHRSPGELFF
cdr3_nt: TGTGCCAGCCACCGGAGTCCCGGGGAGCTGTTTTTT

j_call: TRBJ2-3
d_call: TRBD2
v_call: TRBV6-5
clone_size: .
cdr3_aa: CASSYFPSGDTQYF
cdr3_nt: TGTGCCAGCAGTTACTTTCCTAGCGGAGATACGCAGTATTTT

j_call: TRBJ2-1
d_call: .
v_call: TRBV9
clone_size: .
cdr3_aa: CASSSSGAGNEQFF
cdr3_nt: TGTGCCAGCAGCAGCTCCGGGGCGGGGAATGAGCAGTTCTTC